The 21 T cell receptor beta chains listed next were all sequenced from one sample in a study of blood T cell repertoires in COVID-19. Here immunoSEQ multiplex PCR was the method, and the copy in TCRdb shows in-frame clones only, minus some. The sample consists of some 300,000 clones, 70% to 90% of them appearing once. The sample was PBMCs or T cells enriched from blood (not recorded which). These TCRs come from a woman aged 25-40 years who had recovered from COVID-19.

This clone was observed once. The rearrangement uses TRBV7-6 and TRBJ2-2; 8 bases are a match to TRBD2. The CDR3 extends over 15 amino acids. Germline-derived CDR1 and CDR2 are SGHVS and FNYEAQ. V shed 4 bases and J 6 bases; nucleotides not matched to a gene: 7. This CDR3 is CASSYLAGKAGELFF. In nucleotides, the CDR3 is TGTGCCAGCAGCTACTTAGCGGGAAAGGCCGGGGAGCTGTTTTTT.

V and J are TRBV7-2 and TRBJ1-4; no clear D gene. CDR1 and CDR2 from the germline V gene are SGHTA and FQGNSA. CDR3 size: 16 residues. V lost 1 base and J 2 bases, leaving 11 bases between the germline ends. The DNA for the CDR3 is TGTGCCAGCAGCTTAGGGCCAGTTCCCACTAATGAAAAACTGTTTTTT. Its protein is CASSLGPVPTNEKLFF.

The gene calls are TRBV11-3 and TRBJ1-1, with a weak D call TRBD1 (5 bases). The CDR3 extends over 16 amino acids. The germline V and J ends were trimmed by 5 bases and 0 bases, with 16 bases remaining between them. Per germline, CDR1 SGHNT and CDR2 YENEEA. In DNA form, the CDR3 reads TGTGCCAGCAGCCGTGGGGCAGCCTTCATGAACACTGAAGCTTTCTTT. Translated, it gives CASSRGAAFMNTEAFF.

This clone showed up just once. The V and J genes are TRBV18 and TRBJ2-2; no clear D gene. The V gene's germline CDR1 is KGHSH and CDR2 LQKENI. This CDR3 contains 16 residues. Trimming left V 0 bases short and J 1 base short, with 9 bases between. Here the CDR3 reads CASSPPMAGNTGELFF. CDR3 sequence (DNA): TGTGCCAGCTCACCACCGATGGCAGGGAACACCGGGGAGCTGTTTTTT.

The chain has TRBV6-5 and TRBJ2-1; D unresolved. Trimming took 8 bases from V and 9 from J, leaving 23 bases between them. CDR1 is MNHEY, CDR2 SVGAGI, per germline. The CDR3 is 15 residues long. The CDR3 DNA sequence: TGTGCCAGCCAATTAACTACAAATTTTCCTAGTGAGCAGTTCTTC. It specifies CASQLTTNFPSEQFF.

This clone was seen only once. The chain joins TRBV28 to TRBJ1-1; D not resolved. Trimming left V 3 bases short and J 1 base short, with 9 bases between. Germline-derived CDR1 and CDR2 are MDHEN and SYDVKM. The CDR3 sequence is 14 residues long. CDR3 in amino acids: CASSFIEGNTEAFF. In nucleotides, the CDR3 is TGTGCCAGCAGTTTCATTGAGGGGAACACTGAAGCTTTCTTT.

The rearrangement joins TRBV6-2 or TRBV6-3 to TRBJ2-7; no reliable D call. Between the trimmed V and J ends, which lost 2 bases and 3 bases, there was a span of 5 bases. CDR1 is MNHEY, CDR2 SVGEGT, per germline. The CDR3 is 12 residues long. CDR3 loop: CASSYTRYEQYF. As DNA, the CDR3 is TGTGCCAGCAGTTACACACGCTACGAGCAGTACTTC.

The count of this clone is one. The gene calls are TRBV25-1 and TRBJ1-2; 8 nucleotides match TRBD1. In germline, CDR1 is MGHDK, CDR2 SYGVNS. The CDR3 runs 15 residues. V gave up 0 bases and J gave up 8 bases; unmatched junction bases: 8. CDR3: CASSEYSGGNGGYTF. The DNA of the CDR3 is TGTGCCAGCAGTGAATATTCAGGGGGCAATGGAGGCTACACCTTC.

The chain has TRBV5-1 and TRBJ2-5, with a weak D call TRBD2 (5 bases). The ends were cut back, 4 bases at V and 3 bases at J, with 22 bases in the middle. CDR3 length equals 17 residues. In germline, CDR1 is SGHRS, CDR2 YFSETQ. The CDR3 nucleotides are TGCGCCAGCAGCGAGGGTATTCTGGTGGGGAGCAAAGAGACCCAGTACTTC. This sequence encodes CASSEGILVGSKETQYF.

V usage is TRBV5-1 and J usage is TRBJ2-3; 9 nucleotides agree with TRBD2. Germline values: CDR1 SGHRS, CDR2 YFSETQ. This CDR3 is built from 15 residues. J was trimmed by 4 bases and V by 4 bases; bases with no gene match: 7. The CDR3 is CASSISGGSSDTQYF. The CDR3 DNA sequence: TGCGCCAGCAGCATCAGCGGGGGGAGCTCAGATACGCAGTATTTT.

The CDR3 coding sequence is TGTGCCAGCAACCCTCTGCCCGTACCCGGCTCCTACGAGCAGTACTTC. Translation gives CASNPLPVPGSYEQYF. This chain joins TRBV28 and TRBJ2-7; unclear D gene. The CDR3 has 16 residues. Germline V gene data show CDR1 as MDHEN and CDR2 as SYDVKM. V lost 7 bases to trimming and J lost 0 bases, with 19 bases between them.

J is TRBJ2-2 and V is TRBV11-3; D perhaps matches TRBD2 (5 bases). Germline CDR1 reads SGHNT; CDR2 reads YENEEA. The CDR3 contains 14 residues. V lost 4 bases and J lost 6, with 12 bases in between. CDR3 residues: CASSSGLGPGELFF. CDR3 nucleotide sequence: TGTGCCAGCAGCTCCGGACTCGGGCCCGGGGAGCTGTTTTTT.

The rearrangement uses TRBV27 and TRBJ1-1; D is unclear. The CDR3 contains 14 residues. Germline CDR1 is MNHEY and CDR2 is SMNVEV (reference sequence). V was cut by 5 bases and J by 0 bases, with 10 bases left in between. The CDR3 sequence: CASSQSRLNTEAFF. The CDR3 bases are TGTGCCAGCAGTCAGAGCAGGCTGAACACTGAAGCTTTCTTT.

The rearrangement uses TRBV18 and TRBJ2-3; the match to TRBD2 covers 12 bases. Germline CDR1 reads KGHSH; CDR2 reads LQKENI. CDR3 length equals 16 residues. J lost 2 bases, V lost 5 bases, and 5 bases had no gene match. The CDR3 loop is CASSDGLAGYTDTQYF. The CDR3 coding sequence is TGTGCCAGCTCAGATGGACTAGCGGGGTACACAGATACGCAGTATTTT.

The gene calls are TRBV5-1 and TRBJ2-3; 8 bases agree with TRBD1. V gave up 1 base and J gave up 3 bases; unmatched junction bases: 7. The CDR3 has 16 amino acids. Looked up from germline, CDR1 is SGHRS and CDR2 is YFSETQ. The CDR3 spells CASSLLTGVRTDTQYF. For the CDR3, the DNA is TGCGCCAGCAGCTTGCTGACAGGGGTTAGGACAGATACGCAGTATTTT. Together with reference TRBV5-1 and TRBJ2-3, the CDR3 gives the full variable domain: KAGVTQTPRYLIKTRGQQVTLSCSPISGHRSVSWYQQTPGQGLQFLFEYFSETQRNKGNFPGRFSGRQFSNSRSEMNVSTLELGDSALYLCASSLLTGVRTDTQYFGPGTRLTVL.

V and J are TRBV5-1 and TRBJ1-5, with 7 bases matching TRBD1. CDR1 is SGHRS and CDR2 is YFSETQ in the germline V gene. After removal of 4 bases from V and 6 bases from J, the junction contained 16 bases not matched to a gene. The CDR3 sequence is 17 residues long. The CDR3 DNA sequence: TGCGCCAGCAGCCTGGCGCCCAACACCAGGGGGGCTCAGCCCCAGCATTTT. It translates to CASSLAPNTRGAQPQHF.

The rearrangement joins TRBV2 to TRBJ2-1, with 8 bases identical to TRBD1. The V gene's germline CDR1 is SNHLY and CDR2 FYNNEI. The length of the CDR3 is 15 residues. Unmatched junction bases numbered 6, after V lost 2 bases and J lost 6 bases. CDR3 nucleotide sequence: TGTGCCAGCAGTGAAAGGACAGGGAGGTTCAATGAGCAGTTCTTC. Translated: CASSERTGRFNEQFF. The complete variable domain, with remaining parts taken from reference TRBV2 and TRBJ2-1, reads EPEVTQTPSHQVTQMGQEVILRCVPISNHLYFYWYRQILGQKVEFLVSFYNNEISEKSEIFDDQFSVERPDGSNFTLKIRSTKLEDSAMYFCASSERTGRFNEQFFGPGTRLTVL.

Only one count was recorded for this clone. The chain joins TRBV7-3 to TRBJ2-1; TRBD1 agrees at 8 bases. The germline V gene has CDR1 SGHTA and CDR2 FQGTGA. Trimming took 4 bases from V and 1 from J; bases not matched to a gene: 3. The CDR3 spans 15 residues. CDR3 sequence: CASSYDRGSYNEQFF. The CDR3 bases are TGTGCCAGCAGCTACGACAGGGGTTCCTACAATGAGCAGTTCTTC.

This clone was observed once. The chain links TRBV5-8 to TRBJ1-1, with a weak D call TRBD1 (5 bases). Germline assignment: CDR1 SGHTS and CDR2 YDEGEE. The CDR3 is 13 amino acids. Trimming cost V 6 bases and J 6 bases, with 15 bases left between them. The CDR3 bases are TGTGCCAGCACCCTGTCCGGGGGGTCTGAAGCTTTCTTT. This codes for CASTLSGGSEAFF.

This chain connects TRBV7-9 to TRBJ2-1; the match to TRBD1 covers 11 bases. The CDR3 consists of 15 residues. Germline values: CDR1 SEHNR, CDR2 FQNEAQ (reference sequence). Unmatched junction bases numbered 2, after V lost 5 bases and J lost 2 bases. The CDR3 here is CASSGGQGAYNEQFF. The CDR3 coding sequence is TGTGCCAGCAGCGGGGGACAGGGGGCCTACAATGAGCAGTTCTTC.

The count of this clone is one. V gene TRBV27 combines with J gene TRBJ2-7; 7 nucleotides align to TRBD1. V lost 10 bases to trimming and J lost 6 bases; unmatched junction nucleotides: 9. This CDR3 contains 12 residues. Germline V gene sequence: CDR1 MNHEY, CDR2 SMNVEV (reference sequence). Here the CDR3 DNA reads TGTGCCATCACAGGGGCTAGAGGCGAGCAGTACTTC. Translated, it gives CAITGARGEQYF.